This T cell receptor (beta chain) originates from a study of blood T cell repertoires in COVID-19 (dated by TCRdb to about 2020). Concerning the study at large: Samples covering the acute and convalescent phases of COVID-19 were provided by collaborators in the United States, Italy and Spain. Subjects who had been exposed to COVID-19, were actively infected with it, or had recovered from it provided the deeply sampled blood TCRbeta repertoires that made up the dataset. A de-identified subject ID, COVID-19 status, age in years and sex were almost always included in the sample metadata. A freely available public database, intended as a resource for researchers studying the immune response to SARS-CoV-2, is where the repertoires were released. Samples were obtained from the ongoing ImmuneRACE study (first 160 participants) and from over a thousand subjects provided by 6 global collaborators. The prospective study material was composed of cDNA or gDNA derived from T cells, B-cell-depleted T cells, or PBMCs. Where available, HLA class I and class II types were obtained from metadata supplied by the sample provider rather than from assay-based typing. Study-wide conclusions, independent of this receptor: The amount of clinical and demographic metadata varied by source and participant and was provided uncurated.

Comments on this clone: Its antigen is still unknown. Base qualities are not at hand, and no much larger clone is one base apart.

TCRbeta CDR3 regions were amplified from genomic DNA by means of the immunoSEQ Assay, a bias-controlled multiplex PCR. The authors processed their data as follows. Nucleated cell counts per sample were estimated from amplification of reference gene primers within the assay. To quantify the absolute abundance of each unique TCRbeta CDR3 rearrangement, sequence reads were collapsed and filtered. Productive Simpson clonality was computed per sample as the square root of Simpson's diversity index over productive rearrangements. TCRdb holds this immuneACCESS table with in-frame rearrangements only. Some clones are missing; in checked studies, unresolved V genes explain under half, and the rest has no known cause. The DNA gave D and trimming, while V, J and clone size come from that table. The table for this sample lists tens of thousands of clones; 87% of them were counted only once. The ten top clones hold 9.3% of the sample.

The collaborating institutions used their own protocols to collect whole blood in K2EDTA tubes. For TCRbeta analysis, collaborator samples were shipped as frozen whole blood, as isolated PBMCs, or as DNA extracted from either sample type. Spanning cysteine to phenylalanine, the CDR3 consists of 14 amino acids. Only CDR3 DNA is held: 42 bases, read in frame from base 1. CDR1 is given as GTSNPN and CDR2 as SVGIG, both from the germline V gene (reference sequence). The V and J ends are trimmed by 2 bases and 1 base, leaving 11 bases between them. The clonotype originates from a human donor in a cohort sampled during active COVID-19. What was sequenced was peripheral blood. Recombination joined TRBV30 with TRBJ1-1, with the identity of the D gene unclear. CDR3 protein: CAWSSGRWNTEAFF. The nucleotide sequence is TGTGCCTGGAGTTCAGGCCGGTGGAACACTGAAGCTTTCTTT.